These T cell receptor beta chains were read from a single sample in a study of shared clonotypes between healthy human individuals. The method was immunoSEQ multiplex PCR; TCRdb's version includes in-frame clones alone and lacks a portion of them. The table lists around 2.5 million clones, 80% to 95% of them singletons. What was sequenced was naive CD4+ T cells from PBMCs. The receptors derive from a man aged 18 to 30 in good health. Some clones in this sample may be carry-over from other donors' samples. CDR3s include the opening cysteine and the closing phenylalanine or tryptophan. The order of the fields is J gene, V gene, clone size, D gene, CDR3 DNA, CDR3 protein. A D gene is named only where the DNA matches it firmly. The size field is filled for only some rows; it gives once, few, many or a size class.

J gene: TRBJ1-6
V gene: TRBV7-7
clone size: NA
D gene: TRBD1
CDR3 DNA: TGTGCCAGCAGGCTCAACAACAGGGGGTATAATTCACCCCTCCACTTT
CDR3 protein: CASRLNNRGYNSPLHF

J gene: TRBJ1-1
V gene: TRBV28
clone size: NA
D gene: TRBD1
CDR3 DNA: TGTGCCAGCAGTTTATTTGGACAGGGGGGCACTGAAGCTTTCTTT
CDR3 protein: CASSLFGQGGTEAFF

J gene: TRBJ2-3
V gene: TRBV18
clone size: NA
D gene: NA
CDR3 DNA: TGTGCCAGCTCACGAGATGGGACCTTAGCCACAGATACGCAGTATTTT
CDR3 protein: CASSRDGTLATDTQYF

J gene: TRBJ2-1
V gene: TRBV6-1
clone size: NA
D gene: TRBD2
CDR3 DNA: TGTGCCAGCAGGGGACTAGCGGGAGTCAATGAGCAGTTCTTC
CDR3 protein: CASRGLAGVNEQFF

J gene: TRBJ2-4
V gene: TRBV29-1
clone size: NA
D gene: NA
CDR3 DNA: TGCAGCGTAGAGCCTCAGGGGAGCCCATCACTAGCCAAAAACATTCAGTACTTC
CDR3 protein: CSVEPQGSPSLAKNIQYF

J gene: TRBJ2-3
V gene: TRBV19
clone size: NA
D gene: NA
CDR3 DNA: TGTGCCAGTGGGTTCGAGTTGCCGCAGTATTTT
CDR3 protein: CASGFELPQYF

J gene: TRBJ1-1
V gene: TRBV28
clone size: NA
D gene: TRBD1
CDR3 DNA: TGTGCCAGCAGTATAGAAGCAGGGGGGAACACTGAAGCTTTCTTT
CDR3 protein: CASSIEAGGNTEAFF

J gene: TRBJ1-1
V gene: TRBV4-2
clone size: NA
D gene: NA
CDR3 DNA: TGTGCCAGCAGCCAAGAGGGGGCGAGAGGGACTGAAGCTTTCTTT
CDR3 protein: CASSQEGARGTEAFF

J gene: TRBJ2-1
V gene: TRBV9
clone size: once
D gene: TRBD2
CDR3 DNA: TGTGCCAGCAGCGTAGGAGGCGGGAGGGCTAGTGAGCAGTTCTTC
CDR3 protein: CASSVGGGRASEQFF

J gene: TRBJ1-2
V gene: TRBV9
clone size: few
D gene: NA
CDR3 DNA: TGTGCCAGCAGCGTACATGGGGACCCTAACTATGGCTACACCTTC
CDR3 protein: CASSVHGDPNYGYTF

J gene: TRBJ1-1
V gene: TRBV7-9
clone size: NA
D gene: NA
CDR3 DNA: TGTGCCAGCAGCTCAGTAACTACGGGACAAGCGCCTTTCTTT
CDR3 protein: CASSSVTTGQAPFF

J gene: TRBJ1-1
V gene: TRBV28
clone size: NA
D gene: TRBD1
CDR3 DNA: TGTGCCAGCACCAACGGGGGAGCCAGGGGGATGAACACTGAAGCTTTCTTT
CDR3 protein: CASTNGGARGMNTEAFF

J gene: TRBJ2-5
V gene: TRBV18
clone size: NA
D gene: TRBD2
CDR3 DNA: TGTGCCAGCTCACTAACGGGACTACCCGGCGTCGAGACCCAGTACTTC
CDR3 protein: CASSLTGLPGVETQYF

J gene: TRBJ2-1
V gene: TRBV29-1
clone size: NA
D gene: NA
CDR3 DNA: TGCAGCGTAGAACAACAGACTCCAGACCTCCTCAATGAGCAGTTCTTC
CDR3 protein: CSVEQQTPDLLNEQFF

J gene: TRBJ2-5
V gene: TRBV6-6
clone size: NA
D gene: TRBD2
CDR3 DNA: TGTGCCAGCCTTAACACCGGGGGGGGAGAGACCCAGTACTTC
CDR3 protein: CASLNTGGGETQYF

J gene: TRBJ2-1
V gene: TRBV7-8
clone size: NA
D gene: NA
CDR3 DNA: TGTGCCAGCAGCTGGGAAGACTTGGGAAGAAAGTTCTTC
CDR3 protein: CASSWEDLGRKFF

J gene: TRBJ2-1
V gene: TRBV11-2
clone size: NA
D gene: TRBD2
CDR3 DNA: TGTGCCAGCAGCCCGCGACTAGCGGGAGAATCATACAATGAGCAGTTCTTC
CDR3 protein: CASSPRLAGESYNEQFF

J gene: TRBJ2-1
V gene: TRBV6-5
clone size: NA
D gene: NA
CDR3 DNA: TGTGCCAGCAGCCATAGGCAGCCCGGGGGCAATGAGCAGTTCTTC
CDR3 protein: CASSHRQPGGNEQFF

J gene: TRBJ1-1
V gene: TRBV7-6
clone size: once
D gene: NA
CDR3 DNA: TGTGCCAGCAGCCGCATGACCGGGCAGAACACTGAAGCTTTCTTT
CDR3 protein: CASSRMTGQNTEAFF

J gene: TRBJ1-5
V gene: TRBV28
clone size: NA
D gene: NA
CDR3 DNA: TGTGCCAGCCGGGCCCGAAGGGGCAATCAGCCCCAGCATTTT
CDR3 protein: CASRARRGNQPQHF

J gene: TRBJ2-2
V gene: TRBV9
clone size: once
D gene: TRBD2
CDR3 DNA: TGTGCCAGCAGCGTAGATTGGACTAGAGGGGATGCGAACACCGGGGAGCTGTTTTTT
CDR3 protein: CASSVDWTRGDANTGELFF

J gene: TRBJ2-7
V gene: TRBV11-2
clone size: NA
D gene: TRBD2
CDR3 DNA: TGTGCCAGCAGCTTAGATCTAGCGGGCCCATACGAGCAGTACTTC
CDR3 protein: CASSLDLAGPYEQYF

J gene: TRBJ1-1
V gene: TRBV25-1
clone size: NA
D gene: NA
CDR3 DNA: TGTGCCAGCGCGGTGGGTAACACTGAAGCTTTCTTT
CDR3 protein: CASAVGNTEAFF

J gene: TRBJ2-1
V gene: TRBV29-1
clone size: NA
D gene: TRBD2
CDR3 DNA: TGCAGCGTTGCCGGGGCCTTAGCGGGAGGGCCGAGGAATGAGCAGTTCTTC
CDR3 protein: CSVAGALAGGPRNEQFF

J gene: TRBJ2-1
V gene: TRBV5-4
clone size: NA
D gene: NA
CDR3 DNA: TGTGCCAGCAGCTCGGGACGCCCTTACAATGAGCAGTTCTTC
CDR3 protein: CASSSGRPYNEQFF

J gene: TRBJ1-2
V gene: TRBV27
clone size: once
D gene: NA
CDR3 DNA: TGTGCCAGCAGCCGGACAGATTATTATGGCTACACCTTC
CDR3 protein: CASSRTDYYGYTF

J gene: TRBJ1-2
V gene: TRBV5-1
clone size: NA
D gene: TRBD1
CDR3 DNA: TGCGCCAGCAGCTTGGCAGGGACAGAATACCGCCCTGGCTACACCTTC
CDR3 protein: CASSLAGTEYRPGYTF

J gene: TRBJ2-1
V gene: TRBV5-1
clone size: NA
D gene: TRBD1
CDR3 DNA: TGCGCCAGCAGCCCTCGGACAGGTTTATACAATGAGCAGTTCTTC
CDR3 protein: CASSPRTGLYNEQFF

J gene: TRBJ2-3
V gene: TRBV28
clone size: NA
D gene: NA
CDR3 DNA: TGTGCCAGCATGGCATCCGGACACGGCAAAAACACAGATACGCAGTATTTT
CDR3 protein: CASMASGHGKNTDTQYF

J gene: TRBJ1-1
V gene: TRBV30
clone size: NA
D gene: TRBD1
CDR3 DNA: TGTGCCTGGAGTTCGACAGGGCAAACTGAAGCTTTCTTT
CDR3 protein: CAWSSTGQTEAFF

J gene: TRBJ2-7
V gene: TRBV5-1
clone size: NA
D gene: NA
CDR3 DNA: TGCGCCAGCAGCTTGGGTCTAACGATCTACGAGCAGTACTTC
CDR3 protein: CASSLGLTIYEQYF

J gene: TRBJ2-7
V gene: TRBV7-3
clone size: NA
D gene: TRBD2
CDR3 DNA: TGTGCCAGCAGCTTAAAGCGGGAGGCCTACGAGCAGTACTTC
CDR3 protein: CASSLKREAYEQYF

J gene: TRBJ1-5
V gene: TRBV18
clone size: NA
D gene: NA
CDR3 DNA: TGTGCCAGCTCACGGGCCCACAATCAGCCCCAGCATTTT
CDR3 protein: CASSRAHNQPQHF

J gene: TRBJ1-4
V gene: TRBV6-6
clone size: NA
D gene: NA
CDR3 DNA: TGTGCCAGCAGTTACCTAGCAGGCGGGATTGAAAAACTGTTTTTT
CDR3 protein: CASSYLAGGIEKLFF

J gene: TRBJ1-2
V gene: TRBV27
clone size: NA
D gene: NA
CDR3 DNA: TGTGCCAGCAGTACCATAGACAGGTTCGGGGGCTACACCTTC
CDR3 protein: CASSTIDRFGGYTF

J gene: TRBJ2-5
V gene: TRBV11-2
clone size: NA
D gene: NA
CDR3 DNA: TGTGCCAGCAGCTTAAGGTCCAGGGAGACCCAGTACTTC
CDR3 protein: CASSLRSRETQYF

J gene: TRBJ1-1
V gene: TRBV7-9
clone size: NA
D gene: NA
CDR3 DNA: TGTGCCAGCAGCTTACCGCGGAAAGGCACTGAAGCTTTCTTT
CDR3 protein: CASSLPRKGTEAFF

J gene: TRBJ2-6
V gene: TRBV11-2
clone size: NA
D gene: NA
CDR3 DNA: TGTGCCAGCAGCTTTCACCTGTCTGGGGCCAACGTCCTGACTTTC
CDR3 protein: CASSFHLSGANVLTF

J gene: TRBJ1-1
V gene: TRBV9
clone size: NA
D gene: TRBD1
CDR3 DNA: TGTGCCAGCAGCCCCAGGGGGTCGAACACTGAAGCTTTCTTT
CDR3 protein: CASSPRGSNTEAFF

J gene: TRBJ1-2
V gene: TRBV19
clone size: NA
D gene: NA
CDR3 DNA: TGTGCCAGTAGTGTCGGAGCTAACTATGGCTACACCTTC
CDR3 protein: CASSVGANYGYTF

J gene: TRBJ1-2
V gene: TRBV27
clone size: NA
D gene: TRBD1
CDR3 DNA: TGTGCCAGCAGTACGATCCGGGACAGGGGGCGGATCTATGGCTACACCTTC
CDR3 protein: CASSTIRDRGRIYGYTF

J gene: TRBJ1-2
V gene: TRBV10-3
clone size: NA
D gene: NA
CDR3 DNA: TGTGCCATCAGTGACCTCAGGGGTGTCTATGGCTACACCTTC
CDR3 protein: CAISDLRGVYGYTF

J gene: TRBJ1-4
V gene: TRBV4-2
clone size: NA
D gene: NA
CDR3 DNA: TGTGCCAGCAGCCAAGGGGCAACTAATGAAAAACTGTTTTTT
CDR3 protein: CASSQGATNEKLFF

J gene: TRBJ1-2
V gene: TRBV6-5
clone size: NA
D gene: TRBD1
CDR3 DNA: TGTGCCAGCAGCCCCGGAAGGGGGCAAGGAGGCTACACCTTC
CDR3 protein: CASSPGRGQGGYTF

J gene: TRBJ2-5
V gene: TRBV7-2
clone size: NA
D gene: NA
CDR3 DNA: TGTGCCAGCAGGTTCACGCGAACCTCAGAGACCCAGTACTTC
CDR3 protein: CASRFTRTSETQYF

J gene: TRBJ2-7
V gene: TRBV2
clone size: NA
D gene: TRBD2
CDR3 DNA: TGTGCCAGCAGTACTAGCGGGAGATGGGGGGCTCCCTACGAGCAGTACTTC
CDR3 protein: CASSTSGRWGAPYEQYF

J gene: TRBJ1-2
V gene: TRBV5-1
clone size: NA
D gene: NA
CDR3 DNA: TGCGCCAGCAGCTTGGACGGTGGCTACACCTTC
CDR3 protein: CASSLDGGYTF

J gene: TRBJ2-1
V gene: TRBV7-3
clone size: NA
D gene: NA
CDR3 DNA: TGTGCCAGCAGCATGGGACTTCTGAGTGATGAGCAGTTCTTC
CDR3 protein: CASSMGLLSDEQFF

J gene: TRBJ2-3
V gene: TRBV29-1
clone size: NA
D gene: TRBD2
CDR3 DNA: TGCAGCGTTGAAGGCTTTGCGGGAGTCGGCACAGATACGCAGTATTTT
CDR3 protein: CSVEGFAGVGTDTQYF

J gene: TRBJ1-1
V gene: TRBV7-9
clone size: NA
D gene: NA
CDR3 DNA: TGTGCCAGCAGCTTAATTTCACGAGGTCGAACTGAAGCTTTCTTT
CDR3 protein: CASSLISRGRTEAFF

J gene: TRBJ1-1
V gene: TRBV7-3
clone size: NA
D gene: NA
CDR3 DNA: TGTGCCAGCAGCTTAGTGGGAGATGGACGGGCTTTCTTT
CDR3 protein: CASSLVGDGRAFF

J gene: TRBJ1-1
V gene: TRBV2
clone size: NA
D gene: NA
CDR3 DNA: TGTGCCAGCAGAGATACAGGGAGACCGACTGAAGCTTTCTTT
CDR3 protein: CASRDTGRPTEAFF

J gene: TRBJ2-7
V gene: TRBV7-8
clone size: NA
D gene: NA
CDR3 DNA: TGTGCCAGCAGCGCGAGTGGGGGCGCATCCTACGAGCAGTACTTC
CDR3 protein: CASSASGGASYEQYF